This is a list of T cell receptor beta chains from one sample in a study of shared clonotypes between healthy human individuals. TCRdb's table, derived via immunoSEQ multiplex PCR, lists solely in-frame clones and lacks some. In the table there are under 2,500,000 clones, approximately 94% of which are singletons. Material for sequencing was naive CD4+ T cells sorted from blood. These receptors were collected from a man aged 18 to 30 in good health. Each CDR3 is given with its conserved first and last residue. The D gene is left open where the match is weak. Clone size is given for some rows only: seen once, a few or many times, or a class if the clone is expanded.

TRBJ2-7 | TRBD1 | TRBV7-2 | - | TGTGCCAGCAGCTTGGACAGGGCCTACGAGCAGTACTTC | CASSLDRAYEQYF
TRBJ1-1 | TRBD1 | TRBV30 | - | TGTGCCGGGGAAAGACAGGGTGAAGCTTTCTTT | CAGERQGEAFF
TRBJ1-1 | - | TRBV29-1 | - | TGCAGCGTAGCCGGGACCAAGAACACTGAAGCTTTCTTT | CSVAGTKNTEAFF
TRBJ2-5 | TRBD2 | TRBV11-2 | - | TGTGCCAGCAGCCAGGATTTAGCGGGAGTAAGCGAGACCCAGTACTTC | CASSQDLAGVSETQYF
TRBJ2-2 | TRBD1 | TRBV7-9 | - | TGTGCCAGCAGCCCGTCGGGACAGGCAAAAACCGGGGAGCTGTTTTTT | CASSPSGQAKTGELFF
TRBJ2-6 | - | TRBV25-1 | - | TGTGCCAGCAAGCCGGGTTCTGGGGCCAACGTCCTGACTTTC | CASKPGSGANVLTF
TRBJ2-5 | - | TRBV5-6 | - | TGTGCCAGCAGCTTACGGCCCATACCCCGCTTAGTCCAAGAGACCCAGTACTTC | CASSLRPIPRLVQETQYF
TRBJ2-3 | TRBD2 | TRBV5-1 | - | TGCGCCAGCAGCTTTAGCGGGGGTGATTGGGATACGCAGTATTTT | CASSFSGGDWDTQYF
TRBJ1-6 | TRBD1 | TRBV9 | - | TGTGCCAGCAGCGTATTACAGGGGAATTCACCCCTCCACTTT | CASSVLQGNSPLHF
TRBJ2-7 | - | TRBV9 | - | TGTGCCAGCAGCGTCCGGGAGATTAACGGCGAGCAGTACTTC | CASSVREINGEQYF
TRBJ1-6 | - | TRBV5-1 | - | TGCGCCAGCAGCTTGGAACAGGGACATAATTCACCCCTCCACTTT | CASSLEQGHNSPLHF
TRBJ1-6 | - | TRBV5-6 | - | TGTGCCAGCAGCCAGGACACGTATAATTCACCCCTCCACTTT | CASSQDTYNSPLHF
TRBJ1-6 | - | TRBV5-1 | - | TGCGCCAGCAGCTTGGCCGAAAGCTCCTATAATTCACCCCTCCACTTT | CASSLAESSYNSPLHF
TRBJ2-7 | - | TRBV6-5 | few | TGTGCCAGCAGTTACTCGCGGAGCTCCTACGAGCAGTACTTC | CASSYSRSSYEQYF
TRBJ1-4 | TRBD1 | TRBV9 | - | TGTGCCAGCAGCGCAGGGGGCGAAACGGGAAAACTGTTTTTT | CASSAGGETGKLFF
TRBJ2-1 | - | TRBV15 | - | TGTGCCACCAGCAGAGACCCCCTTGGGGAGCAGTTCTTC | CATSRDPLGEQFF
TRBJ2-6 | - | TRBV5-6 | - | TGTGCCAGCAGCCCACAGGGAGACTCTGGGGCCAACGTCCTGACTTTC | CASSPQGDSGANVLTF
TRBJ2-3 | - | TRBV5-1 | once | TGCGCCAGCAGCTTGGTCGTGGGGGGCCTCACAGATACGCAGTATTTT | CASSLVVGGLTDTQYF
TRBJ1-4 | TRBD1 | TRBV6-6 | - | TGTGCCAGCAGTCCCGGGACAGGGTTAGGGGAAAAACTGTTTTTT | CASSPGTGLGEKLFF
TRBJ2-7 | - | TRBV5-4 | - | TGTGCCAGCAGCCTCCAGGGGGGGCGCGAGCAGTACTTC | CASSLQGGREQYF
TRBJ1-1 | - | TRBV28 | once | TGTGCCAGCAGTGATTACCTGAACACTGAAGCTTTCTTT | CASSDYLNTEAFF
TRBJ2-7 | - | TRBV6-5 | - | TGTGCCAGCAGTCCTACCGGCCGGATGACATACGAGCAGTACTTC | CASSPTGRMTYEQYF
TRBJ1-1 | - | TRBV21-1 | - | TGTGCCAGCAGCAATCCGGGGACAGAAGAGAGGTCAGCAGCGGACACTGAAGCTTTCTTT | CASSNPGTEERSAADTEAFF
TRBJ2-7 | - | TRBV7-8 | - | TGTGCCAGCAGCTTAGGCTCCTCTTCCTACGAGCAGTACTTC | CASSLGSSSYEQYF
TRBJ1-5 | - | TRBV20-1 | - | TGCAGTGCTAGAGGAGAGGGGCCCCAGCATTTT | CSARGEGPQHF
TRBJ2-3 | - | TRBV5-1 | - | TGCGCCAGCAGCTTAGGAGATCGCACAGATACGCAGTATTTT | CASSLGDRTDTQYF
TRBJ1-1 | - | TRBV19 | - | TGTGCCAGTAGTATCCATGCCGGGACGCCGGGCACTGAAGCTTTCTTT | CASSIHAGTPGTEAFF
TRBJ2-2 | TRBD1 | TRBV7-2 | - | TGTGCCAGCAGCTTCCGGGACAGGGTCGGAGGCACCGGGGAGCTGTTTTTT | CASSFRDRVGGTGELFF
TRBJ1-5 | - | TRBV5-4 | - | TGTGCCAGCAGCTTGGGTGGGACGGACAATCAGCCCCAGCATTTT | CASSLGGTDNQPQHF
TRBJ2-1 | TRBD2 | TRBV6-5 | - | TGTGCCAGCAGTTACTCCCCCGGGGGGGGCTACAATGAGCAGTTCTTC | CASSYSPGGGYNEQFF
TRBJ1-2 | - | TRBV7-8 | - | TGTGCCAGCAGCTTAAGTCTGCAGGGCCACTATGGCTACACCTTC | CASSLSLQGHYGYTF
TRBJ2-1 | - | TRBV5-1 | once | TGCGCCAGCAGCTTGGCACTCGGGGCCAATGAGCAGTTCTTC | CASSLALGANEQFF
TRBJ2-3 | - | TRBV7-9 | - | TGTGCCAGCAGCTTAGGCAGGGGAGGCACAGATACGCAGTATTTT | CASSLGRGGTDTQYF
TRBJ1-2 | TRBD1 | TRBV5-1 | - | TGCGCCAGCAGCTTTGGGGACAGGGCCTATGGCTACACCTTC | CASSFGDRAYGYTF
TRBJ2-5 | - | TRBV7-3 | - | TGTGCCAGCAGCCTCCAAGCGCTCCACGGGGAGACCCAGTACTTC | CASSLQALHGETQYF
TRBJ1-5 | - | TRBV30 | - | TGTGCCTGGACTTACGGGGCTAATCAGCCCCAGCATTTT | CAWTYGANQPQHF
TRBJ1-1 | - | TRBV9 | - | TGTGCCAGCAGCGTAGCTATAGGGGAGAACACTGAAGCTTTCTTT | CASSVAIGENTEAFF
TRBJ1-1 | TRBD1 | TRBV6-5 | - | TGTGCCAGCACCCCGGACAGGCTCTTTACTGAAGCTTTCTTT | CASTPDRLFTEAFF
TRBJ2-7 | TRBD2 | TRBV6-5 | - | TGTGCCAGCAGTTCTCTAGCGGGAAACTCCTACGAGCAGTACTTC | CASSSLAGNSYEQYF
TRBJ1-5 | - | TRBV11-2 | - | TGTGCCAGCAGCTTAAGGGGCGCGGGGAATCAGCCCCAGCATTTT | CASSLRGAGNQPQHF
TRBJ2-3 | TRBD2 | TRBV5-4 | - | TGTGCCAGCAGCTTGGCCGGGACTAGCGGGAAGACAGATACGCAGTATTTT | CASSLAGTSGKTDTQYF
TRBJ2-3 | TRBD2 | TRBV7-6 | - | TGTGCCAGCAGCTCCAGGACTAGCGGGAGTCGCACAGATACGCAGTATTTT | CASSSRTSGSRTDTQYF
TRBJ1-2 | - | TRBV10-2 | - | TGCGCCAGCAGTGAGCTAGTTTCATCTACTAACTATGGCTACACCTTC | CASSELVSSTNYGYTF
TRBJ2-5 | - | TRBV19 | - | TGTGCCAGTAGTACCGCTTTTAGCGGCTGGGAGACCCAGTACTTC | CASSTAFSGWETQYF
TRBJ2-7 | - | TRBV5-1 | - | TGCGCCAGCAGCTTGGAGGGGGGAGTCGGCGAGCAGTACTTC | CASSLEGGVGEQYF
TRBJ2-7 | TRBD2 | TRBV2 | - | TGTGCCAGCAGTTTTCGGACTAGCGGGGGGGACGGAGGCTCCTACGAGCAGTACTTC | CASSFRTSGGDGGSYEQYF
TRBJ2-3 | - | TRBV30 | - | TGTGCCTGTCAGGGTAGCACAGATACGCAGTATTTT | CACQGSTDTQYF
TRBJ1-1 | - | TRBV28 | once | TGTGCCAGCAGTTCCCCAAGCATGAACACTGAAGCTTTCTTT | CASSSPSMNTEAFF
TRBJ1-2 | - | TRBV9 | - | TGTGCCAGCAGCCCCCAAGGTATGAACTATGGCTACACCTTC | CASSPQGMNYGYTF